Given below is one TCR beta chain in context. Its antigen is still unknown. Time point specified: newly diagnosed GD, antithyroid drugs for less than 3 months. Preparation of the TCR library used RNA extracted from PBMCs. Approximately 9 milliliters of peripheral blood were taken and placed in EDTA tubes. The data derive from a study of regulatory T cells in long-lasting Graves disease. The CDR3 consists of 11 residues. Germline-derived CDR1 and CDR2 are DFQATT and SNEGSKA (reference sequence). V lost 6 bases to trimming and J lost 1 base, with 5 bases between them. The authors built TCR beta libraries using iRepertoire HTBI primers and Arm-PCR of CDR3 regions. Original processing methods: Across all samples, roughly 62 TRBV segments and around 14 TRBJ segments were identified. Using its own MiXCR run on the multiplex PCR reads, TCRdb lists one record per CDR3 protein. The authors' filters were not applied to this entry. This table has about 620,000 distinct CDR3 sequences, 15% to 20% appearing once.

Overall study results and limits: Favoring TRBV28, TRBJ1-2 and TRBJ2-5 was a feature seen in persistent disease. Fewer public clonotypes were shared by new patients (approximately 1,000) than by persistent patients (2,741).

The sample was also reused in another study, on T cells in Graves' hyperthyroidism and ophthalmopathy.

The starting material was peripheral blood mononuclear cells (PBMCs), obtained at new diagnosis, from a patient treated with antithyroid drugs. The TCR originated in a woman in her twenties or thirties with Graves disease. V gene TRBV20-1 combines with J gene TRBJ2-3; D is uncertain. The CDR3 loop reads CSASRTDTQYF. DNA of the CDR3: TGCAGTGCCTCCCGCACAGATACGCAGTATTTT.